This passage covers 8 T cell receptor beta chains from one sample sequenced in a study of CD8 T cells in ankylosing spondylitis (dated by TCRdb to 2017 to 2019). Library prep was done by 5' RACE. TCRdb shows the sequencer as Illumina HiSeq 2500. The public reads were reprocessed in TCRdb via fastp at Q25 and MiXCR, keeping in-frame beta chains. Each CDR3 protein gets just one entry, which takes the most common genes and DNA from the rows behind it. The sample has some 140,000 distinct CDR3 sequences on record, more than 7% of them singletons. 7.3% of the sample lies in the top ten. The sequenced sample was synovial fluid, either unsorted or a sorted T cell fraction (not recorded which). Receptors originate from a male donor with ankylosing spondylitis.

This clonotype was counted between two and nine times. The gene calls are TRBV12-3 or TRBV12-4 and TRBJ1-1, with D perhaps TRBD1 (6 bases). Trimming took off 1 base at V and 1 base at J, with 10 bases between the two ends. The CDR3 sequence is 15 residues long. For the CDR3, the DNA is TGTGCCAGCAGTTTAGTTACGGGACAGAACACTGAAGCTTTCTTT. Its translation: CASSLVTGQNTEAFF.

This clonotype was counted at least ten times. The chain uses TRBV27 and TRBJ2-7; TRBD1 might be the D (5 bases). From germline, CDR1 is MNHEY and CDR2 SMNVEV (reference sequence). V lost 2 bases, J lost 6 bases, and 5 bases lay in between. The CDR3 is 11 amino acids. Here the CDR3 reads CASSLQGEQYF. The CDR3 region has the DNA TGTGCCAGCAGTTTACAGGGCGAGCAGTACTTC.

This clonotype was counted once. This clone may be a read error of a much larger clone one base away. The chain couples TRBV12-5 to TRBJ2-1, with 9 bases fitting TRBD2. CDR3 length: 18 residues. From germline, CDR1 is LGHNT and CDR2 FRNRAP. The CDR3 DNA follows: TGTGCCATCAGTTACCGCGGACTAGCGCTAACTGTCGGGAATGAGCAGTTCTTC. This encodes CAISYRGLALTVGNEQFF.

This clonotype was observed a handful of times. This chain joins TRBV7-2 and TRBJ2-1; D remains ambiguous. V lost 4 bases and J 6 bases, leaving 13 bases between the germline ends. The CDR3 runs to 14 residues. Germline values: CDR1 SGHTA, CDR2 FQGNSA. The CDR3 coding sequence is TGTGCCAGCAGCTCCAGCCCGGCAAGCAATGAGCAGTTCTTC. Its protein is CASSSSPASNEQFF.

This clonotype was counted ten times or more. This rearrangement joins TRBV28 to TRBJ2-7, with no clear D. This CDR3 has 12 residues. CDR1 is MDHEN and CDR2 is SYDVKM in the germline V gene. With 5 bases removed from V and 6 bases from J, the gap between germline ends came to 11 bases. This CDR3 reads CASSVTVLEQYF. Written as DNA, the CDR3 is TGTGCCAGCAGTGTGACGGTGCTCGAGCAGTACTTC.

This clonotype was recorded a few times. The chain employs TRBV5-1 and TRBJ1-6, with D unclear. The length of the CDR3 is 13 residues. Germline CDR1 and CDR2: SGHRS and YFSETQ. Trimming took off 4 bases at V and 9 bases at J, with 11 bases between the two ends. Here the CDR3 reads CASSSSPRSPLHF. In nucleotides, the CDR3 is TGCGCCAGCAGCAGTTCTCCGCGTTCACCCCTCCACTTT.

This clonotype was counted many times. The gene calls are TRBV5-1 and TRBJ2-1; D is perhaps TRBD2 (7 bases). The CDR3 consists of 14 residues. V gave up 7 bases and J gave up 12 bases, with 23 bases separating them. Germline CDR1 reads SGHRS; CDR2 reads YFSETQ. The CDR3 here is CASGNSAGANGQFF. CDR3 sequence (DNA): TGCGCCAGCGGAAACTCTGCGGGGGCTAACGGGCAGTTCTTC.

This clonotype was observed many times. V gene TRBV6-2 or TRBV6-3 combines with J gene TRBJ1-5; D is unresolved. From germline, CDR1 is MNHEY and CDR2 SVGEGT. The CDR3 covers 14 residues. V was cut by 4 bases and J by 5 bases, with 12 bases left in between. Here the CDR3 reads CASSWAAPHQPQHF. Written as DNA, the CDR3 is TGTGCCAGCAGTTGGGCCGCCCCACATCAGCCCCAGCATTTT.